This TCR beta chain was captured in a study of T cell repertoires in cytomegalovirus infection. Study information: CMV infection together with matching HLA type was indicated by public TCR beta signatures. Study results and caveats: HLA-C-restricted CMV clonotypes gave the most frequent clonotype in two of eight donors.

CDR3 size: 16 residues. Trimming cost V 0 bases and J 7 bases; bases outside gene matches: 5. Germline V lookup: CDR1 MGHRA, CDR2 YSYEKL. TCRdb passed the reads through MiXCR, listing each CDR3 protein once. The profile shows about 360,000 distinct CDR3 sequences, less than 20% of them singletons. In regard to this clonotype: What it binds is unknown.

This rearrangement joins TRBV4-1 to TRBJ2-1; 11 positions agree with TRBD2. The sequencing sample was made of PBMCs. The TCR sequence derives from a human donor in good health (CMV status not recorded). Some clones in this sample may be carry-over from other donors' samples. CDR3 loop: CASSQERTSGSNEQFF. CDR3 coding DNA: TGCGCCAGCAGCCAAGAGCGGACTAGCGGGTCAAATGAGCAGTTCTTC.